The 16 T cell receptor beta chains reported below all come from one sample, sequenced in a study of cytomegalovirus exposure and HLA in healthy donors. Clones were read by immunoSEQ multiplex PCR, and TCRdb kept only the in-frame ones, dropping some. Here the sample spans some 170,000 clones, roughly 80% being singletons. Sequencing was performed on PBMCs. All receptors come from a man aged 25-40 years in good health and CMV-seropositive.

The chain links TRBV28 to TRBJ1-2, with D perhaps matching TRBD1 (5 bases). The CDR3 totals 14 residues. Trimming pared 6 bases from V and 4 bases from J, leaving 15 bases between. Germline V gives CDR1 MDHEN, CDR2 SYDVKM. CDR3 nucleotide sequence: TGTGCCAGCAGGCCCCAGGGCAGGGTCTATGGCTACACCTTC. It codes for CASRPQGRVYGYTF.

The J gene is TRBJ1-1, the V gene TRBV30, with TRBD1 identical over 9 bases. The CDR3 has 16 residues. Germline V CDR1 and CDR2: GTSNPN, SVGIG (reference sequence). J gave up 3 bases and V 1 base, and 9 bases lay outside the gene matches. The CDR3 DNA reads as TGTGCCTGGAGTGCTCCCGGGACAGGGTCAGACACTGAAGCTTTCTTT. It specifies CAWSAPGTGSDTEAFF.

This rearrangement joins TRBV13 to TRBJ2-7; TRBD2 matches 10 bases. The germline V gene has CDR1 PRHDT and CDR2 FYEKMQ (reference sequence). Trimming took 4 bases from V and 2 from J; bases not matched to a gene: 8. The CDR3 has 16 residues. CDR3 nucleotide sequence: TGTGCCAGCAGCTCAGGGACTAGCGAGTCGCCCTACGAGCAGTACTTC. Its translation is CASSSGTSESPYEQYF.

The chain carries TRBV19 and TRBJ1-2; the D is unclear. The CDR3 has 15 amino acids. The V gene's germline CDR1 is LNHDA and CDR2 SQIVND (reference sequence). With 1 base removed from V and 7 bases from J, the gap between germline ends came to 16 bases. CDR3 nucleotides: TGTGCCAGTAGTATAGGGCCGGGAGCCACCTCTGGCTACACCTTC. Its translation is CASSIGPGATSGYTF.

The V call is TRBV7-8, the J call TRBJ2-3, with 7 bases identical to TRBD1. The CDR3 runs to 15 residues. Trimming cost V 1 base and J 4 bases; bases outside gene matches: 5. Per germline, CDR1 SGHVS and CDR2 FQNEAQ. CDR3 DNA sequence: TGTGCCAGCAGCTTAGAGCAAGGGACAGCAGATACGCAGTATTTT. Translation: CASSLEQGTADTQYF.

This chain links TRBV19 with TRBJ1-3, with 8 bases fitting TRBD1. The CDR3 runs to 15 residues. The germline V gene has CDR1 LNHDA and CDR2 SQIVND (reference sequence). With 4 bases clipped from V and 2 bases from J, the junction kept 4 bases outside the gene matches. In DNA form, the CDR3 reads TGTGCCAGTAGTACCGGCAGGGGGCCTGGAAACACCATATATTTT. Translation: CASSTGRGPGNTIYF.

The J gene is TRBJ2-2, the V gene TRBV5-1; 8 nucleotides align to TRBD1. This CDR3 has 16 amino acids. The germline gives CDR1 SGHRS, CDR2 YFSETQ. The trim removed 5 bases at V and 4 bases at J, leaving 10 bases unmatched. The DNA of the CDR3 is TGCGCCAGCAGTCGGACAGGGAACCTGGGCACCGGGGAGCTGTTTTTT. Translation: CASSRTGNLGTGELFF. Based on the CDR3 plus reference TRBV5-1 and TRBJ2-2, the full variable domain is KAGVTQTPRYLIKTRGQQVTLSCSPISGHRSVSWYQQTPGQGLQFLFEYFSETQRNKGNFPGRFSGRQFSNSRSEMNVSTLELGDSALYLCASSRTGNLGTGELFFGEGSRLTVL.

The J gene is TRBJ2-7, the V gene TRBV10-3, with D maybe TRBD2 (6 bases). V gave up 0 bases and J gave up 0 bases, with 12 bases separating them. CDR1 is ENHRY, CDR2 SYGVKD, per germline. This CDR3 comprises 16 residues. The CDR3 DNA follows: TGTGCCATCAGTGAGTCGTTGCGGGACCGCTCCTACGAGCAGTACTTC. Translated, it gives CAISESLRDRSYEQYF.

The chain is built from TRBV11-2 and TRBJ2-7; possible D gene TRBD1, 6 bases. Trimming took 5 bases from V and 1 from J, leaving 9 bases between them. The CDR3 has 13 amino acids. Germline CDR1 reads SGHAT; CDR2 reads FQNNGV. This CDR3 reads CASSPGQSYEQYF. The CDR3 DNA is TGTGCCAGCAGCCCTGGACAGTCCTACGAGCAGTACTTC.

The chain uses TRBV19 and TRBJ1-1, with a tentative D call TRBD1 (5 bases). Germline values: CDR1 LNHDA, CDR2 SQIVND (reference sequence). The CDR3 spans 15 residues. Deletions cut 8 bases from V and 0 bases from J, with 16 bases between. The CDR3 protein is CASSSSGVMNTEAFF. CDR3 sequence (DNA): TGTGCCAGTTCATCTTCGGGGGTCATGAACACTGAAGCTTTCTTT.

V and J are TRBV27 and TRBJ2-7; 9 bases align to TRBD1. After removal of 5 bases from V and 2 bases from J, the junction contained 4 bases not matched to a gene. Germline loops: CDR1 MNHEY, CDR2 SMNVEV (reference sequence). The CDR3 consists of 14 residues. In DNA, the CDR3 is TGTGCCAGCAGTCCGCGGACAGGGGCCTACGAGCAGTACTTC. It encodes CASSPRTGAYEQYF.

This clone has just one count. The chain links TRBV6-6 to TRBJ2-7; tentatively, D is TRBD2 (5 bases). This CDR3 has 14 residues. V lost 1 base, J lost 4 bases, and 11 bases lay in between. Germline loops: CDR1 MNHNY, CDR2 SVGAGI (reference sequence). The chain's CDR3 is CASSYYGMGYEQYF. CDR3 nucleotides: TGTGCCAGCAGTTACTACGGGATGGGGTACGAGCAGTACTTC.

The chain combines TRBV5-1 with TRBJ2-1; D is perhaps TRBD1 (6 bases). Germline assignment: CDR1 SGHRS and CDR2 YFSETQ. This CDR3 region has 15 residues. Trimming removed 3 bases at V and 5 bases at J, with 15 bases between. The CDR3 is CASSSAGARNNEQFF. The CDR3, as DNA: TGCGCCAGCAGCTCTGCAGGGGCGAGGAACAATGAGCAGTTCTTC.

The chain employs TRBV5-4 and TRBJ2-4; TRBD1 matches at 11 bases. Losses at the gene ends were 4 bases for V and 7 bases for J; bases not matched to a gene: 7. The CDR3 is 15 amino acids. Germline V gene data show CDR1 as SGHNT and CDR2 as YYREEE (reference sequence). The CDR3 DNA is TGTGCCAGCAGCCTCGGGACAGGGGGGTGGAACATTCAGTACTTC. Protein: CASSLGTGGWNIQYF.

V is TRBV9 and J is TRBJ2-7; tentatively, D is TRBD2 (6 bases). Per germline, CDR1 SGDLS and CDR2 YYNGEE. This CDR3 has 17 amino acids. V was pared by 4 bases and J by 0 bases, with 20 bases between. The CDR3 loop is CASSPSGGVRHSYEQYF. CDR3 DNA sequence: TGTGCCAGCAGCCCTTCTGGCGGGGTACGGCACTCCTACGAGCAGTACTTC.

CDR3 sequence (DNA): TGTGCCAGCAGGCAATACAGGGCTGACACTGAAGCTTTCTTT. Translating it yields CASRQYRADTEAFF. The chain carries TRBV6-5 and TRBJ1-1; weak D call: TRBD1 (6 bases). The CDR3 extends over 14 amino acids. V dropped 6 bases and J dropped 3 bases, with 14 bases sitting between them. Germline V gene sequence: CDR1 MNHEY, CDR2 SVGAGI.